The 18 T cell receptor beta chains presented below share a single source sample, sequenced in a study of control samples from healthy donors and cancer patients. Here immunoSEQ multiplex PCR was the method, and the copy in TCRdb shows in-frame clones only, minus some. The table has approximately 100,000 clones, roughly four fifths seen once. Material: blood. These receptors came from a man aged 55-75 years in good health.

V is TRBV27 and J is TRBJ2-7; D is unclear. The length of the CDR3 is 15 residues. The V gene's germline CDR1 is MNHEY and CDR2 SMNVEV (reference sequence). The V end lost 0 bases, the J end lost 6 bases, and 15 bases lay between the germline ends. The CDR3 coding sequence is TGTGCCAGCAGTTTATCCCAGTCCTGGGCAAGCGAGCAGTACTTC. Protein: CASSLSQSWASEQYF.

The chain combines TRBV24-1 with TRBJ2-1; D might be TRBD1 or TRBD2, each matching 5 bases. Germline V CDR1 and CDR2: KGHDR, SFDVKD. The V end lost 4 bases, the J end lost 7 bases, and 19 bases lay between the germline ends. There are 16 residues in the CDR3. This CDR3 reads CATSDQTQGQRNEQFF. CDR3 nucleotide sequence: TGTGCCACCAGTGACCAAACTCAGGGTCAGCGGAATGAGCAGTTCTTC.

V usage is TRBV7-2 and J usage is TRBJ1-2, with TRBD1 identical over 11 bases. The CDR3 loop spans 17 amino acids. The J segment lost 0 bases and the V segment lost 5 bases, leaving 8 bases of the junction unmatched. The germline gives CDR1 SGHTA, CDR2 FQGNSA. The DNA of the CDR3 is TGTGCCAGCAGCCCGCGGACAGGGGGCCTTGCTAACTATGGCTACACCTTC. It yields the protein CASSPRTGGLANYGYTF.

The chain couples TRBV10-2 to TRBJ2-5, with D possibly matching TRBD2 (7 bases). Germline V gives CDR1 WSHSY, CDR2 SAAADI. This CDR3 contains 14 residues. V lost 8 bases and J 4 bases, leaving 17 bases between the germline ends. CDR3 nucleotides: TGCGCCAGCGGGGGGGGCGGGGCTTTAGAGACCCAGTACTTC. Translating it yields CASGGGGALETQYF.

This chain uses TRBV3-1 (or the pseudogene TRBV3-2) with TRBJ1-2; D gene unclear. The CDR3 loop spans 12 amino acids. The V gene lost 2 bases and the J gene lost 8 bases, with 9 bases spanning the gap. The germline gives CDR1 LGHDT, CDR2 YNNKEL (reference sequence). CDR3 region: CASSQRSGGYTF. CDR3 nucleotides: TGTGCCAGCAGCCAACGGTCCGGGGGCTACACCTTC.

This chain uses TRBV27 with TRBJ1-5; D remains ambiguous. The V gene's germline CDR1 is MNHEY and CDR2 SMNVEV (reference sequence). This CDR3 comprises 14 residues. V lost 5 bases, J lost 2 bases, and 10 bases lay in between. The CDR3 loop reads CASSRGTGNQPQHF. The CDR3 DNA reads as TGTGCCAGCAGTCGGGGTACGGGCAATCAGCCCCAGCATTTT.

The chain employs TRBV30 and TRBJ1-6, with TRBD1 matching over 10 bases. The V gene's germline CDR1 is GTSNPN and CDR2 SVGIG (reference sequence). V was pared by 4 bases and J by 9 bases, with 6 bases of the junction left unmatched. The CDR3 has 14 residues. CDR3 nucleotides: TGTGCCTGGACCCCGGGACAGGGGATTTCACCCCTCCACTTT. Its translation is CAWTPGQGISPLHF.

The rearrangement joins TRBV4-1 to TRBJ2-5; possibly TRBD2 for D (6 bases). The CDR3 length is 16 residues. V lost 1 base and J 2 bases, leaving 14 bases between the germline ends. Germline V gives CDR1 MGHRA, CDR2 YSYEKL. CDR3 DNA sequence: TGCGCCAGCAGCCAAGTTTCGACTAGTGTGCAAGAGACCCAGTACTTC. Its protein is CASSQVSTSVQETQYF.

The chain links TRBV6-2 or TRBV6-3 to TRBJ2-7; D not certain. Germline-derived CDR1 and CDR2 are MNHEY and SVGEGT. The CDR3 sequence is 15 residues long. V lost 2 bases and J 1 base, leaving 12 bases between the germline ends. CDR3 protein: CASSYPSGDSYEQYF. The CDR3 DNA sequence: TGTGCCAGCAGTTACCCCTCTGGAGATTCCTACGAGCAGTACTTC.

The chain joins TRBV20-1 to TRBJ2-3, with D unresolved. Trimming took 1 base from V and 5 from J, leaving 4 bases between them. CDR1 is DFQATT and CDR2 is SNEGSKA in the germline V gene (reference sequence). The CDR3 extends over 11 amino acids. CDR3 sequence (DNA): TGCAGTGCTAGAGGACAAGATACGCAGTATTTT. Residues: CSARGQDTQYF.

The CDR3 nucleotides read TGTGCCACCAGCAGAGAACCGGGACAGGGTCTCGACGAGCAGTACTTC. It specifies CATSREPGQGLDEQYF. The V gene is TRBV15, the J gene TRBJ2-7, with 9 bases matching TRBD1. The germline V gene encodes CDR1 LNHNV and CDR2 YYDKDF (reference sequence). The trim removed 0 bases at V and 5 bases at J, leaving 8 bases unmatched. The CDR3 spans 16 residues. Drawing the rest from reference TRBV15 and TRBJ2-7, the complete variable domain is DAMVIQNPRYQVTQFGKPVTLSCSQTLNHNVMYWYQQKSSQAPKLLFHYYDKDFNNEADTPDNFQSRRPNTSFCFLDIRSPGLGDTAMYLCATSREPGQGLDEQYFGPGTRLTVT.

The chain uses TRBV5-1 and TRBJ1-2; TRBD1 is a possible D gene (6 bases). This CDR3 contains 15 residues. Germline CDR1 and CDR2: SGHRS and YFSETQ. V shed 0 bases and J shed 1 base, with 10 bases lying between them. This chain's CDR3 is CASSLAQGSNYGYTF. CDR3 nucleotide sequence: TGCGCCAGCAGCTTGGCCCAGGGGAGTAACTATGGCTACACCTTC.

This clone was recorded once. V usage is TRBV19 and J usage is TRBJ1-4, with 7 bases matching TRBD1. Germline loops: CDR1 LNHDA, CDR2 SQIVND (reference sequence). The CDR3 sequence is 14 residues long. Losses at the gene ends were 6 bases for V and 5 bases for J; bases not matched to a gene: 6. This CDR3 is CASRIRQGNEKLFF. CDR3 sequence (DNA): TGTGCCAGTAGGATCCGACAGGGCAATGAAAAACTGTTTTTT.

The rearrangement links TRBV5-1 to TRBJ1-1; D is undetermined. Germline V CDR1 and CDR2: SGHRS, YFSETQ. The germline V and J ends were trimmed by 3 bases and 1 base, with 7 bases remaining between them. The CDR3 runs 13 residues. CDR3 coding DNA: TGCGCCAGCAGCTGGGTGTCGAACACTGAAGCTTTCTTT. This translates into CASSWVSNTEAFF.

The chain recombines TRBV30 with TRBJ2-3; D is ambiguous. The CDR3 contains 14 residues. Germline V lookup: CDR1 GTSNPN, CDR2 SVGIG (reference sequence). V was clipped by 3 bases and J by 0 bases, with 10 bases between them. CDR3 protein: CAWSRATSTDTQYF. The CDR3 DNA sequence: TGTGCCTGGAGCCGCGCGACTAGCACAGATACGCAGTATTTT.

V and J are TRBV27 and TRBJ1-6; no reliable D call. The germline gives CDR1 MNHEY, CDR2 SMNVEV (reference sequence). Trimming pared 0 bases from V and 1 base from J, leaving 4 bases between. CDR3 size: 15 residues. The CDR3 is CASSLSSSYNSPLHF. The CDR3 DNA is TGTGCCAGCAGTTTATCATCGTCCTATAATTCACCCCTCCACTTT.

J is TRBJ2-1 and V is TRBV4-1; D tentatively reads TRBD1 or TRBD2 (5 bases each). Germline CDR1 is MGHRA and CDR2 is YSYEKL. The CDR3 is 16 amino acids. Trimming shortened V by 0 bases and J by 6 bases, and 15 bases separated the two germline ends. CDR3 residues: CASSQETAGRGNEQFF. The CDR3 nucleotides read TGCGCCAGCAGCCAAGAGACGGCAGGGAGAGGCAATGAGCAGTTCTTC.

CDR3 nucleotides: TGTGCCAGCAGCTTAGCTGGGGTTGCCACAGATACGCAGTATTTT. Protein sequence: CASSLAGVATDTQYF. The V and J genes are TRBV7-6 and TRBJ2-3; the D is unclear. This CDR3 contains 15 residues. Germline V lookup: CDR1 SGHVS, CDR2 FNYEAQ. V lost 0 bases to trimming and J lost 2 bases, with 9 bases between them.